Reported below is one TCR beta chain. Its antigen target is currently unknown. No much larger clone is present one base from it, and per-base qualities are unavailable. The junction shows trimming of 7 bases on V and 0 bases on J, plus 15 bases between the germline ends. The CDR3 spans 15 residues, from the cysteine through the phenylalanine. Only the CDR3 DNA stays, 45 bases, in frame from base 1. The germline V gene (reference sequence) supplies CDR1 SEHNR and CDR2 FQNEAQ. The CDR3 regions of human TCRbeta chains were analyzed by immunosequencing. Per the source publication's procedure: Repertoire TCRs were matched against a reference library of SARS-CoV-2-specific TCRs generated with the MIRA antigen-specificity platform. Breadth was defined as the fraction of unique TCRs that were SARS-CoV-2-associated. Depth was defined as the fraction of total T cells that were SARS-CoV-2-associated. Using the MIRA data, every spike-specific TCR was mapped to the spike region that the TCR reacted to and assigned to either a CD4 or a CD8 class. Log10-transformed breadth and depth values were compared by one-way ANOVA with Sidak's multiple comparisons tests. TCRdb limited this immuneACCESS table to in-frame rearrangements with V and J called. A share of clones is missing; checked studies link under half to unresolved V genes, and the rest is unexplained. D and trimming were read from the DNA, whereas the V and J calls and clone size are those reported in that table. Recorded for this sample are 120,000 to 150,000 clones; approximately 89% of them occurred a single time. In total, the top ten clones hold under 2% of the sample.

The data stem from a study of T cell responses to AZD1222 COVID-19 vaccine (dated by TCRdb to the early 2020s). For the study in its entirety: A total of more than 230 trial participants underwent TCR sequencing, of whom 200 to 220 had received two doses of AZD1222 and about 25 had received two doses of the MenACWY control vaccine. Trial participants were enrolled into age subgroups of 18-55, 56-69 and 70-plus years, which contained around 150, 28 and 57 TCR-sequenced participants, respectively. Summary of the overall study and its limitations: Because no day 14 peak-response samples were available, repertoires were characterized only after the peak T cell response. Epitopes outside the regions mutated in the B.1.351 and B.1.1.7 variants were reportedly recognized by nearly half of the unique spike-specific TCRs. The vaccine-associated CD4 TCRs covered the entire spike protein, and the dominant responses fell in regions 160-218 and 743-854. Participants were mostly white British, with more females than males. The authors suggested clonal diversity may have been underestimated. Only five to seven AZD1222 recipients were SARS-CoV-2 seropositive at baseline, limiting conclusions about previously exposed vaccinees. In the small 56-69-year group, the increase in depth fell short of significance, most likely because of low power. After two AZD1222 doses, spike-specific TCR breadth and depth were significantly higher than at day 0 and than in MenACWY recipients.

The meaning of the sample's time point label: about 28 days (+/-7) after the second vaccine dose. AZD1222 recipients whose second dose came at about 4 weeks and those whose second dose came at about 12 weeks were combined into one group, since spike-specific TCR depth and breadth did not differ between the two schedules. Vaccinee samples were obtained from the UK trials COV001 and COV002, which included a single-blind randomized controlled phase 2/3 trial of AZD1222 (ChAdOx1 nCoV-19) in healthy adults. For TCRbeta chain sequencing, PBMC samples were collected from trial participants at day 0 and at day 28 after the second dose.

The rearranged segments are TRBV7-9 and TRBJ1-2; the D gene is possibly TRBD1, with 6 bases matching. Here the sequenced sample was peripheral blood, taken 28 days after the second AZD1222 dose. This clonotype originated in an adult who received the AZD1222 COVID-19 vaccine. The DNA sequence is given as TGTGCCAGCACCTTCGAGGGGGAACCTAACTATGGCTACACCTTC. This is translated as CASTFEGEPNYGYTF.